The T cell receptor (beta chain) under discussion was sequenced for a study of OX40 agonist ivuxolimab in advanced cancers. Concerning the study at large: The costimulatory receptor OX40 (CD134) was targeted by ivuxolimab, a fully human IgG2 agonistic monoclonal antibody. Intravenous ivuxolimab was administered to patients every 2 weeks at six dose levels: 0.01, 0.1, 0.3, 1.5, 3 and 10 mg/kg. Of the 50 or so patients in dose escalation, 19 had hepatocellular carcinoma, around 15 had melanoma, 9 had renal cell carcinoma and 9 had head and neck cancer. In the dose-escalation cohort, about four fifths of patients were male, and the mean age was 60 years with a range of roughly 23 to 79. Patients were allowed to have had prior anti-PD-1, anti-PD-L1 or anti-CTLA-4 therapy, and approximately 40% of the dose-escalation patients had previously received checkpoint inhibitors. Partial responses occurred in three dose-escalation patients: two with cutaneous melanoma and one with hepatocellular carcinoma. Peripheral TCRbeta sequencing aimed to test whether ivuxolimab altered TCR sequence diversity and caused clonal T-cell expansion. The monotherapy dose-escalation portion (N = 52 patients) of the phase I ivuxolimab trial is reported in the paper. The paper as a whole reports these results and caveats: Which antigens the clonally expanded peripheral T cells were specific for was not determined. Low levels of normalized T-cell clonal expansion were also shown by some nonresponding patients. At doses from 0.1 to 3.0 mg/kg, clonal expansion was seen in both CD4+ and CD8+ blood T cells between baseline and week 6. On average, CD8+ T cells showed more expanded clones than CD4+ T cells after ivuxolimab. In the 0.1-3.0 mg/kg groups, partial responders were among the patients with the lowest normalized peripheral clonal expansion, particularly in CD8+ T cells.

Patients with a history of autoimmune disease or receiving systemic immunosuppression were excluded from the trial. Peripheral blood for TCR sequencing was collected from all dose cohorts at baseline, on cycle 4 day 1, and on cycle 7 day 1. The samples were taken from a phase I, first-in-human, multicenter, open-label dose-escalation trial of ivuxolimab. Adults with locally advanced or metastatic head and neck squamous cell, hepatocellular, melanoma or renal cell carcinoma were enrolled in the trial. Before TCR sequencing, CD4+ T cells and CD8+ T cells were sorted from peripheral blood as separate populations. As to this clone: The target of this receptor is not known. Base qualities are not provided; no much larger clone lies one nucleotide away.

Trimming takes 6 bases off V and 7 bases off J; junction bases not matched to a gene: 9. As encoded in the germline V gene (reference sequence), CDR1 is MNHEY while CDR2 is SMNVEV. The CDR3 spans 15 residues, from the cysteine through the phenylalanine. Of the read, only the CDR3 DNA is kept; its 45 bases are in frame from base 1. Genomic DNA was extracted from sorted cells for sequencing of the TCRbeta CDR3 region. The immunoSEQ Assay was used for sequencing of TCRbeta CDR3 regions. This is the immuneACCESS table as TCRdb keeps it, with only in-frame sequences that have V and J called. A part of the clones is gone; compared with another copy, unresolved V genes explain less than half, and the rest is unexplained. This sample holds 90,000 to 130,000 clones; under 95% were observed only once. Over 0.6% of the sample is taken by the ten largest.

Sequences were derived from CD4+ or CD8+ T cells sorted from blood, sampled in a trial of the OX40 agonist ivuxolimab. Recombination joined TRBV27 with TRBJ2-1, with 10 junctional bases fitting TRBD2. The TCR originated in an adult with an advanced solid tumor such as melanoma, head and neck, liver or kidney cancer. This receptor has the CDR3 CASSRGLATRNEQFF. The DNA sequence reads TGTGCCAGCAGCCGGGGACTAGCGACCAGAAATGAGCAGTTCTTC.